Below are 22 T cell receptor beta chains sequenced from a single sample in a study of vaccination and CD4 T cells after COVID-19. The Oncomine TCR Beta short-read assay was what sequenced the DNA obtained from cultured CD4+ T cells. Using its own MiXCR run on the PCR reads, TCRdb lists one record per CDR3 protein. The sample yields tens of thousands of distinct CDR3 sequences, about 31% seen once. These receptors' antigens are unknown. Time point here: late sampling 161 to 241 days after vaccination in a few convalescent patients. The treatment denotes: approximately 9-day PBMC culture with coronavirus spike peptide pools or control peptides (ViraFEST assay). The sample in question was CD4+ T cells from blood, cultured in vitro, obtained about 7 months after SARS-CoV-2 vaccination. These receptors were collected from a human donor who had recovered from COVID-19.

This clonotype was seen only a few times. V and J are TRBV2 and TRBJ1-5; 8 positions match TRBD1. The V gene end was trimmed by 3 bases and the J gene end by 4 bases; junction bases not matched to a gene: 8. CDR3 size: 16 residues. Per germline, CDR1 SNHLY and CDR2 FYNNEI. The CDR3 nucleotides read TGTGCCAGCAGTGAGGGGCCCGACAGGGGAAATCAGCCCCAGCATTTT. Protein: CASSEGPDRGNQPQHF. Full variable domain (rest looked up from reference TRBV2 and TRBJ1-5): EPEVTQTPSHQVTQMGQEVILRCVPISNHLYFYWYRQILGQKVEFLVSFYNNEISEKSEIFDDQFSVERPDGSNFTLKIRSTKLEDSAMYFCASSEGPDRGNQPQHFGDGTRLSIL.

The chain carries TRBV19 and TRBJ2-2; D unresolved. This CDR3 has 14 amino acids. The V end lost 0 bases, the J end lost 1 base, and 3 bases lay between the germline ends. Germline lookup yields CDR1 LNHDA and CDR2 SQIVND (reference sequence). The CDR3 loop is CASSIEGNTGELFF. CDR3 coding DNA: TGTGCCAGTAGTATAGAGGGGAACACCGGGGAGCTGTTTTTT.

The chain couples TRBV14 to TRBJ1-6; D is unresolved. The CDR3 loop spans 14 amino acids. CDR1 and CDR2 (germline): SGHDN, FVKESK. Trimming left V 6 bases short and J 9 bases short, with 15 bases between. The chain's CDR3 is CASRTGIEGSPLHF. The CDR3 DNA follows: TGTGCCAGCAGGACCGGGATAGAGGGTTCACCCCTCCACTTT.

CDR3 DNA: TGTGCCAGCAGCTTACAGGCCGGTGGGGGCCAAGAGACCCAGTACTTC. Its translation is CASSLQAGGGQETQYF. The rearrangement uses TRBV7-8 and TRBJ2-5; the D gene could be TRBD1 or TRBD2 (5 bases each). This CDR3 region has 16 residues. Germline CDR1 reads SGHVS; CDR2 reads FQNEAQ. V lost 2 bases and J lost 1, with 14 bases in between.

In its sample, this clonotype was seen a few times. This chain joins TRBV20-1 and TRBJ1-1; unclear D gene. The CDR3 spans 16 residues. The germline gives CDR1 DFQATT, CDR2 SNEGSKA (reference sequence). Trimming removed 0 bases at V and 0 bases at J, with 14 bases between. CDR3 protein: CSARDQQAPMNTEAFF. In nucleotides, the CDR3 is TGCAGTGCTAGAGATCAGCAAGCTCCAATGAACACTGAAGCTTTCTTT.

This clonotype was detected only a few times. The rearrangement joins TRBV7-3 to TRBJ2-1; maybe TRBD2 (6 bases). The CDR3 consists of 13 residues. The V gene's germline CDR1 is SGHTA and CDR2 FQGTGA. V was cut by 2 bases and J by 5 bases, with 7 bases left in between. CDR3 amino acids: CASSLAGNNEQFF. In DNA, the CDR3 is TGTGCCAGCAGCTTAGCGGGGAACAATGAGCAGTTCTTC.

V is TRBV4-3 and J is TRBJ1-1; D might be TRBD1 (6 bases). Germline CDR1 LGHNA, CDR2 YSLEER. This CDR3 spans 16 amino acids. V lost 4 bases and J 4 bases, leaving 19 bases between the germline ends. The CDR3, as DNA: TGCGCCAGCAGCCTCTCAGAGGTCCAGGGGAGCACTGAAGCTTTCTTT. Translation gives CASSLSEVQGSTEAFF.

The chain is built from TRBV14 and TRBJ2-5; D is possibly TRBD1 or TRBD2 (5 bases each). This CDR3 contains 17 residues. V shed 0 bases and J shed 4 bases, with 18 bases lying between them. Germline CDR1 is SGHDN and CDR2 is FVKESK. CDR3 in DNA: TGTGCCAGCAGCCAAGACATCTCAGGACGGGGCAGAGAGACCCAGTACTTC. It is translated as CASSQDISGRGRETQYF.

This clonotype has a handful of counts. V gene TRBV11-3 combines with J gene TRBJ2-1; D gene uncertain. The CDR3 length is 13 residues. V gave up 5 bases and J gave up 10 bases, with 15 bases separating them. Germline CDR1 and CDR2: SGHNT and YENEEA. CDR3 loop: CASSPDLVGEQFF. Written as DNA, the CDR3 is TGTGCCAGCAGCCCCGATCTAGTGGGGGAGCAGTTCTTC.

A few counts support this clonotype. The rearrangement uses TRBV20-1 and TRBJ2-3; D remains ambiguous. Germline lookup yields CDR1 DFQATT and CDR2 SNEGSKA (reference sequence). V lost 6 bases, J lost 1 base, and 11 bases lay in between. The CDR3 is made up of 13 amino acids. This chain's CDR3 is CSAHGPGTDTQYF. In nucleotides, the CDR3 is TGCAGTGCGCACGGGCCTGGCACAGATACGCAGTATTTT.

This clonotype has just a few counts. CDR3 amino acids: CALMKGQPNSPLHF. The CDR3 DNA sequence: TGTGCCCTTATGAAGGGACAGCCTAATTCACCCCTCCACTTT. The chain carries TRBV2 and TRBJ1-6, with 7 bases that match TRBD1. This CDR3 comprises 14 residues. The ends lost 11 bases at V and 6 bases at J; junction bases unmatched: 10. CDR1 SNHLY and CDR2 FYNNEI come from the germline V gene.

The V gene is TRBV6-2 or TRBV6-3, the J gene TRBJ1-5; perhaps TRBD1 as D (5 bases). Germline V gives CDR1 MNHEY, CDR2 SVGEGT. Trimming took 2 bases from V and 3 from J, leaving 8 bases between them. CDR3 length equals 14 residues. Written as DNA, the CDR3 is TGTGCCAGCAGTTACCGCGGGGCCAATCAGCCCCAGCATTTT. The encoded protein is CASSYRGANQPQHF.

This clonotype has only a few counts. The genes are TRBV27 and TRBJ2-1, with D perhaps TRBD2 (5 bases). Trimming removed 6 bases at V and 10 bases at J, with 13 bases between. The CDR3 runs 12 residues. Looked up from germline, CDR1 is MNHEY and CDR2 is SMNVEV (reference sequence). CDR3 DNA sequence: TGTGCCAGCAGCACTTTAGCGAACGAGCAGTTCTTC. As protein: CASSTLANEQFF.

The chain links TRBV10-3 to TRBJ2-2; either TRBD1 or TRBD2 may fit D (5 bases each). Germline loops: CDR1 ENHRY, CDR2 SYGVKD. This CDR3 has 15 residues. V shed 9 bases and J shed 0 bases, with 14 bases lying between them. CDR3 region: CAIHPGGTNTGELFF. The DNA for the CDR3 is TGTGCCATACATCCTGGGGGTACGAACACCGGGGAGCTGTTTTTT.

The chain employs TRBV24-1 and TRBJ2-5; TRBD1 might be the D (6 bases). The CDR3 has 14 amino acids. The germline gives CDR1 KGHDR, CDR2 SFDVKD. Between the trimmed V and J ends, which lost 7 bases and 5 bases, there was a span of 16 bases. The CDR3 reads CATRDSQTGETQYF. DNA for the CDR3: TGTGCCACCAGGGACAGCCAGACGGGGGAGACCCAGTACTTC.

This clonotype showed up just a few times. This chain connects TRBV15 to TRBJ2-2; TRBD2 agrees at 8 bases. Per germline, CDR1 LNHNV and CDR2 YYDKDF (reference sequence). The V segment lost 7 bases and the J segment 4 bases; nucleotides outside the gene matches: 2. The CDR3 totals 13 residues. The CDR3 nucleotides read TGTGCCACCAAAAGCGGGGGCACCGGGGAGCTGTTTTTT. Amino acid sequence: CATKSGGTGELFF.

This clonotype was counted between two and nine times. The CDR3 is CASSYARGYGYTF. The CDR3 DNA follows: TGTGCCAGCAGTTACGCTAGGGGTTATGGCTACACCTTC. The gene calls are TRBV6-5 and TRBJ1-2; possible D gene TRBD1, 5 bases. The germline CDR1 and CDR2 sequences are MNHEY and SVGAGI. The V end lost 2 bases, the J end lost 5 bases, and 9 bases lay between the germline ends. The CDR3 has 13 amino acids.

V gene TRBV10-3 combines with J gene TRBJ2-3, with D perhaps TRBD2 (5 bases). This CDR3 has 13 amino acids. Trimming took off 10 bases at V and 1 base at J, with 12 bases between the two ends. Germline values: CDR1 ENHRY, CDR2 SYGVKD. In DNA form, the CDR3 reads TGTGCCACTACCTTGGAGGGCACAGATACGCAGTATTTT. Encoded protein: CATTLEGTDTQYF.

The chain is built from TRBV20-1 and TRBJ2-7, with TRBD2 identical over 8 bases. The V gene's germline CDR1 is DFQATT and CDR2 SNEGSKA (reference sequence). Trimming cost V 3 bases and J 7 bases; bases outside gene matches: 11. The CDR3 length is 14 residues. The CDR3 nucleotides read TGCAGTGCTAGTACGGTCGGGGGGGCCCGGGAGCAGTACTTC. This gives the protein CSASTVGGAREQYF.

Only a few counts were recorded for this clonotype. This chain uses TRBV6-1 with TRBJ1-2; D gene unclear. The V end was cut by 5 bases, the J end by 5 bases, with 18 bases between. The CDR3 is 15 residues long. Germline assignment: CDR1 MNHNS and CDR2 SASEGT. CDR3 sequence: CASSKRYFERYGYTF. CDR3 in DNA: TGTGCCAGCAGTAAACGATACTTTGAGCGGTATGGCTACACCTTC.

There are a few counts of this clonotype. The chain links TRBV6-2 or TRBV6-3 to TRBJ2-7, with 15 bases fitting TRBD2. CDR3 length: 16 amino acids. From germline, CDR1 is MNHEY and CDR2 SVGEGT. J gave up 7 bases and V 6 bases, and 10 bases lay outside the gene matches. CDR3 DNA sequence: TGTGCCAGCAGAGAACCAGGGACTAGCGGGAGGCGAGAGCAGTACTTC. Translating it yields CASREPGTSGRREQYF.

In this sample, this clonotype turned up a few times. This chain connects TRBV6-1 to TRBJ1-1; 7 bases are a match to TRBD1. V was pared by 5 bases and J by 5 bases, with 11 bases of the junction left unmatched. The length of the CDR3 is 15 residues. Germline V gives CDR1 MNHNS, CDR2 SASEGT. DNA of the CDR3: TGTGCCAGCAGTAGGCCACTCACAGGGGAGACTGAAGCTTTCTTT. Protein: CASSRPLTGETEAFF.